These 16 T cell receptor beta chains were all obtained from the same sample, sequenced in a study of T cell responses to AZD1222 COVID-19 vaccine. TCRdb's copy holds only in-frame clones and misses some; the assay was immunoSEQ multiplex PCR. The data hold about 170,000 clones, with around 88% observed a single time. The sample consisted of peripheral blood, taken 28 days after the second AZD1222 dose. These receptor sequences come from an adult who received the AZD1222 COVID-19 vaccine.

The gene calls are TRBV5-1 and TRBJ1-5; 7 bases are a match to TRBD1. V was clipped by 1 base and J by 3 bases; unmatched bases: 4. Germline CDR1 reads SGHRS; CDR2 reads YFSETQ. This CDR3 is 15 amino acids long. The CDR3 DNA follows: TGCGCCAGCAGCTTGACCGGGACAGTCAATCAGCCCCAGCATTTT. It yields the protein CASSLTGTVNQPQHF.

The J gene is TRBJ1-5, the V gene TRBV7-2; D ambiguous. This CDR3 has 15 residues. CDR1 and CDR2 from the germline V gene are SGHTA and FQGNSA. Trimming shortened V by 2 bases and J by 6 bases, and 14 bases separated the two germline ends. CDR3 DNA sequence: TGTGCCAGCAGCTTAACTAGCACAGACCCTCAGCCCCAGCATTTT. It specifies CASSLTSTDPQPQHF. The full variable domain, in which reference TRBV7-2 and TRBJ1-5 provide the parts outside the CDR3, is GAGVSQSPSNKVTEKGKDVELRCDPISGHTALYWYRQSLGQGLEFLIYFQGNSAPDKSGLPSDRFSAERTGGSVSTLTIQRTQQEDSAVYLCASSLTSTDPQPQHFGDGTRLSIL.

V is TRBV7-9 and J is TRBJ1-1; tentatively, D is TRBD1 (6 bases). The CDR3 sequence is 15 residues long. CDR1 and CDR2 (germline): SEHNR, FQNEAQ (reference sequence). The V end lost 7 bases, the J end lost 3 bases, and 18 bases lay between the germline ends. The CDR3 DNA reads as TGTGCCAGCACCCGCCTTGGGGGACATCACACTGAAGCTTTCTTT. Translation gives CASTRLGGHHTEAFF.

The rearrangement links TRBV12-3 or TRBV12-4 to TRBJ1-2; D perhaps matches TRBD1 (5 bases). V lost 6 bases to trimming and J lost 4 bases, with 12 bases between them. CDR3 length equals 13 residues. The CDR3 region has the DNA TGTGCCAGCAGCTATGACAGTCTCTATGGCTACACCTTC. It is translated as CASSYDSLYGYTF.

This chain uses TRBV27 with TRBJ2-2; D perhaps matches TRBD2 (5 bases). The V and J ends lost 1 base and 5 bases respectively, with 11 bases between them. The CDR3 is made up of 15 amino acids. Per the germline V gene, CDR1 is MNHEY and CDR2 is SMNVEV (reference sequence). Written as DNA, the CDR3 is TGTGCCAGCAGTTTATGGGTTCCGGGGACCGGGGAGCTGTTTTTT. It encodes CASSLWVPGTGELFF.

This clone was seen only once. V and J are TRBV7-6 and TRBJ2-5; D remains ambiguous. Germline V lookup: CDR1 SGHVS, CDR2 FNYEAQ. The CDR3 has 12 residues. V was cut by 0 bases and J by 4 bases, with 3 bases left in between. DNA of the CDR3: TGTGCCAGCAGCTTAGCAACAGAGACCCAGTACTTC. It is translated as CASSLATETQYF.

The rearrangement uses TRBV7-2 and TRBJ2-3, with 9 bases lining up with TRBD2. The CDR3 sequence is 17 residues long. Germline V lookup: CDR1 SGHTA, CDR2 FQGNSA. Germline trimming cut 4 bases from V and 4 bases from J; bases unmatched to any gene: 12. The chain's CDR3 is CASSYPLVAGVSDTQYF. CDR3 DNA: TGTGCCAGCAGCTACCCCTTAGTAGCGGGGGTGTCAGATACGCAGTATTTT. Supplemented by reference TRBV7-2 and TRBJ2-3, the full variable domain reads GAGVSQSPSNKVTEKGKDVELRCDPISGHTALYWYRQSLGQGLEFLIYFQGNSAPDKSGLPSDRFSAERTGGSVSTLTIQRTQQEDSAVYLCASSYPLVAGVSDTQYFGPGTRLTVL.

This chain links TRBV29-1 with TRBJ2-7, with a weak D call TRBD1 (6 bases). V lost 6 bases and J 0 bases, leaving 12 bases between the germline ends. Per the germline V gene, CDR1 is SQVTM and CDR2 is ANQGSEA. The CDR3 runs to 13 residues. CDR3 bases: TGCAGCGTCGGGACACAGAGCTCCTACGAGCAGTACTTC. Translated: CSVGTQSSYEQYF.

This clone has just one count. The chain uses TRBV10-2 and TRBJ2-7; TRBD1 is a possible D gene (5 bases). This CDR3 is built from 15 residues. With 0 bases removed from V and 5 bases from J, the gap between germline ends came to 14 bases. Germline V gene sequence: CDR1 WSHSY, CDR2 SAAADI. As DNA, the CDR3 is TGCGCCAGCAGTGAGTCGGGAAGGGGTTTTGACGAGCAGTACTTC. Its translation: CASSESGRGFDEQYF.

The chain uses TRBV5-5 and TRBJ1-2, with 9 bases aligning to TRBD1. J lost 10 bases, V lost 4 bases, and 11 bases had no gene match. From germline, CDR1 is SGHKS and CDR2 YYEKEE (reference sequence). The CDR3 has 14 residues. The CDR3 coding sequence is TGTGCCAGCAGCGCACGGACAGGGGAATTCGCCTACACCTTC. This sequence encodes CASSARTGEFAYTF.

The chain combines TRBV18 with TRBJ1-5; no definite D call. CDR1 and CDR2 from the germline V gene are KGHSH and LQKENI. CDR3 length equals 15 residues. V was trimmed by 0 bases and J by 1 base, leaving 7 bases between them. CDR3 DNA: TGTGCCAGCTCACCACCGATTTGGAGCAATCAGCCCCAGCATTTT. Translation gives CASSPPIWSNQPQHF.

CDR3 DNA sequence: TGTGCCAGCAGTGAGACAGGGAGACGCGAGCAGTACTTC. The encoded protein is CASSETGRREQYF. The chain carries TRBV6-1 and TRBJ2-7; TRBD1 matches at 7 bases. This CDR3 has 13 residues. The germline gives CDR1 MNHNS, CDR2 SASEGT. The J segment lost 6 bases and the V segment lost 3 bases, leaving 5 bases of the junction unmatched.

This clone was recorded only once. The genes are TRBV2 and TRBJ1-5; 12 nucleotides match TRBD1. With 8 bases clipped from V and 7 bases from J, the junction kept 18 bases outside the gene matches. Germline values: CDR1 SNHLY, CDR2 FYNNEI. The CDR3 is 18 residues long. The CDR3 is CASSLIEKGQGAWQPQHF. For the CDR3, the DNA is TGTGCCAGCTCCCTAATAGAGAAGGGACAGGGGGCTTGGCAGCCCCAGCATTTT. The whole variable domain, remainder taken from reference TRBV2 and TRBJ1-5, is EPEVTQTPSHQVTQMGQEVILRCVPISNHLYFYWYRQILGQKVEFLVSFYNNEISEKSEIFDDQFSVERPDGSNFTLKIRSTKLEDSAMYFCASSLIEKGQGAWQPQHFGDGTRLSIL.

The chain joins TRBV7-9 to TRBJ1-1; weak D call: TRBD1 (5 bases). The CDR3 has 15 amino acids. Trimming removed 3 bases from V and 0 bases from J, with 11 bases in between. Germline CDR1 is SEHNR and CDR2 is FQNEAQ (reference sequence). In nucleotides, the CDR3 is TGTGCCAGCAGCTTGGGACGGGGCTTGAACACTGAAGCTTTCTTT. Amino acids: CASSLGRGLNTEAFF.

The V gene is TRBV10-3, the J gene TRBJ2-7; 7 bases match TRBD1. Looked up from germline, CDR1 is ENHRY and CDR2 is SYGVKD. The CDR3 is 14 amino acids. The J segment lost 4 bases and the V segment lost 8 bases, leaving 11 bases of the junction unmatched. The CDR3 sequence: CAISNRTGAYEQYF. The DNA of the CDR3 is TGTGCCATCTCAAACAGGACAGGAGCGTACGAGCAGTACTTC.

The chain carries TRBV18 and TRBJ2-3; 9 nucleotides line up with TRBD2. V dropped 8 bases and J dropped 6; count of bases not matched to a gene: 12. Germline V gene lookup returns CDR1 KGHSH and CDR2 LQKENI. This CDR3 region has 15 residues. CDR3 region: CASANRGGAYDTQYF. The CDR3 DNA is TGTGCCAGCGCGAATCGCGGGGGGGCGTACGATACGCAGTATTTT.